This TCR beta chain was sequenced in a study of PD-L1 blockade in urothelial cancer. Method: immunoSEQ multiplex PCR; TCRdb's copy keeps in-frame clones and lacks some. Among around 100,000 clones, about nine tenths were seen once, and the ten largest hold 2% to 2.5%. Noted time point: pretreatment peripheral blood. The CDR3 totals 15 residues. Germline V lookup: CDR1 KGHSH, CDR2 LQKENI. V was clipped by 0 bases and J by 7 bases; unmatched bases: 4. The J gene is TRBJ2-1, the V gene TRBV18; 9 bases fit TRBD2. The clonotype originates from a man aged 55 to 70 with urothelial cancer. The material was PBMCs, obtained around atezolizumab (anti-PD-L1) treatment. The CDR3 spells CASSPPSGSGNEQFF. Here the CDR3 DNA reads TGTGCCAGCTCACCACCTAGCGGGAGTGGGAATGAGCAGTTCTTC.